A single sample is the source of the 28 T cell receptor beta chains below, sequenced in a study of blood T cell repertoires in COVID-19. TCRdb keeps only in-frame clones here, not all; method: immunoSEQ multiplex PCR. The repertoire holds over 150,000 clones, with about 80% as singletons. The sample taken for sequencing was peripheral blood. These receptors all stem from a woman aged 55-70 years with acute or convalescent COVID-19.

This rearrangement joins TRBV12-3 or TRBV12-4 to TRBJ2-7; 7 nucleotides agree with TRBD1. With V trimmed by 3 bases and J by 5 bases, 4 bases remained unmatched. This CDR3 comprises 13 residues. CDR3 in DNA: TGTGCCAGCAGTTTTGGACAGGAGGACGAGCAGTACGTC. It yields the protein CASSFGQEDEQYV.

V gene TRBV7-3 combines with J gene TRBJ2-2, with 7 positions matching TRBD1. V shed 4 bases and J 8 bases; nucleotides not matched to a gene: 7. CDR3 length: 14 residues. Germline V gives CDR1 SGHTA, CDR2 FQGTGA. CDR3 protein: CASSSQTGRGELFF. The CDR3 nucleotides are TGTGCCAGCAGCTCACAGACAGGGCGGGGGGAGCTGTTTTTT.

The CDR3 region is CASSQGPGPYEQYV. CDR3 coding DNA: TGTGCCAGCAGCCAAGGACCGGGTCCCTACGAGCAGTACGTC. The V call is TRBV3-1 (or the pseudogene TRBV3-2), the J call TRBJ2-7; the D is unclear. This CDR3 is 14 amino acids long. The ends were cut back, 1 base at V and 2 bases at J, with 9 bases in the middle. Germline lookup yields CDR1 LGHDT and CDR2 YNNKEL (reference sequence).

The chain joins TRBV6-4 to TRBJ2-3; D call uncertain. The CDR3 spans 13 residues. V gave up 4 bases and J gave up 1 base, with 6 bases separating them. CDR1 and CDR2 (germline): MRHNA, SNTAGT. CDR3 loop: CASSAQGTDTQYF. The CDR3 DNA is TGTGCCAGCAGTGCCCAGGGCACAGATACGCAGTATTTT.

This chain connects TRBV6-5 to TRBJ1-2; D perhaps matches TRBD1 (5 bases). Germline V lookup: CDR1 MNHEY, CDR2 SVGAGI. V gave up 0 bases and J gave up 2 bases, with 13 bases separating them. The CDR3 runs 16 residues. The CDR3 coding sequence is TGTGCCAGCAGTTACTCGAGATCCCGGGGGAACTATGGCTACACCTTC. Translated, it gives CASSYSRSRGNYGYTF.

The chain carries TRBV5-1 and TRBJ1-6, with D possibly TRBD1 on 6 matching bases. CDR3 length equals 18 residues. The V end was cut by 5 bases, the J end by 0 bases, with 18 bases between. The germline V gene encodes CDR1 SGHRS and CDR2 YFSETQ. The CDR3 nucleotides are TGCGCCAGCAGTCTCCAGGGGACCAGGAGCTCCTATAATTCACCCCTCCACTTT. Translated: CASSLQGTRSSYNSPLHF.

V and J are TRBV28 and TRBJ2-7; 9 bases match TRBD1. V dropped 4 bases and J dropped 0; count of bases not matched to a gene: 7. There are 16 residues in the CDR3. Germline CDR1 MDHEN, CDR2 SYDVKM. Here the CDR3 reads CASSSQGQGFSYEQYV. DNA of the CDR3: TGTGCCAGCAGTTCCCAGGGACAGGGCTTCTCCTACGAGCAGTACGTC.

The chain recombines TRBV15 with TRBJ2-2, with D perhaps matching TRBD1 (6 bases). Germline assignment: CDR1 LNHNV and CDR2 YYDKDF (reference sequence). The CDR3 sequence is 15 residues long. Trimming shortened V by 4 bases and J by 0 bases, and 9 bases separated the two germline ends. The CDR3 region has the DNA TGTGCCACCAGCAAGGGACACTCGAACACCGGGGAGCTGTTTTTT. Protein product: CATSKGHSNTGELFF.

The chain combines TRBV30 with TRBJ2-2; possibly TRBD1 for D (5 bases). CDR1 and CDR2 (germline): GTSNPN, SVGIG (reference sequence). The CDR3 contains 15 residues. The ends were cut back, 0 bases at V and 2 bases at J, with 10 bases in the middle. CDR3 in DNA: TGTGCCTGGAGTGTACAGGCAGACAACACCGGGGAGCTGTTTTTT. Its translation: CAWSVQADNTGELFF.

V is TRBV28 and J is TRBJ2-1, with 9 bases matching TRBD2. Trimming at V came to 4 bases and at J to 7 bases, leaving 8 bases not matched to a gene. The CDR3 has 15 residues. Germline values: CDR1 MDHEN, CDR2 SYDVKM. CDR3 bases: TGTGCCAGCAGTTCCGCGGCGGGGGGGCGTAATGAGCAGTTCTTC. It specifies CASSSAAGGRNEQFF.

V is TRBV5-4 and J is TRBJ2-7; possible D gene TRBD1, 5 bases. The CDR3 contains 16 residues. The germline gives CDR1 SGHNT, CDR2 YYREEE (reference sequence). The V end lost 4 bases, the J end lost 2 bases, and 19 bases lay between the germline ends. The CDR3 sequence is CASSSSSTARPYEQYV. The CDR3 bases are TGTGCCAGCAGCAGCAGTTCGACAGCTCGCCCCTACGAGCAGTACGTC.

The V and J genes are TRBV3-1 (or the pseudogene TRBV3-2) and TRBJ1-2; TRBD1 matches at 10 bases. The V gene end was trimmed by 4 bases and the J gene end by 3 bases; junction bases not matched to a gene: 8. The CDR3 has 16 amino acids. The germline V gene has CDR1 LGHDT and CDR2 YNNKEL (reference sequence). The CDR3 protein is CASSPFSGTGDYGYTF. CDR3 sequence (DNA): TGTGCCAGCAGCCCCTTCTCCGGGACAGGGGACTATGGCTACACCTTC.

The gene calls are TRBV11-2 and TRBJ2-7; 7 bases are a match to TRBD2. This CDR3 region has 14 residues. The germline gives CDR1 SGHAT, CDR2 FQNNGV. Trimming removed 5 bases from V and 0 bases from J; junction bases left unmatched: 4. The CDR3 protein is CASSPAGSSYEQYF. The CDR3 DNA sequence: TGTGCCAGCAGCCCAGCGGGGAGCTCCTACGAGCAGTACTTC.

The CDR3 reads CASSQGQSYEQYV. The CDR3 DNA is TGTGCCAGCTCCCAAGGACAGTCCTACGAGCAGTACGTC. The rearrangement links TRBV18 to TRBJ2-7; D possibly corresponds to TRBD1 (6 bases). The CDR3 totals 13 residues. V lost 6 bases and J 1 base, leaving 10 bases between the germline ends. Germline CDR1 is KGHSH and CDR2 is LQKENI.

The DNA for the CDR3 is TGTGCCAGTAGTATACAGGGTATGACTGGCTACACCTTC. It codes for CASSIQGMTGYTF. The chain is built from TRBV19 and TRBJ1-2, with D possibly TRBD1 on 5 matching bases. V was cut by 2 bases and J by 7 bases, with 11 bases left in between. CDR1 LNHDA and CDR2 SQIVND come from the germline V gene (reference sequence). CDR3 length: 13 residues.

This clone has just a few counts. This rearrangement joins TRBV19 to TRBJ2-1, with D possibly being TRBD2 (5 bases). CDR3 size: 15 residues. Germline loops: CDR1 LNHDA, CDR2 SQIVND (reference sequence). Deletions cut 5 bases from V and 3 bases from J, with 14 bases between. In DNA, the CDR3 is TGTGCCAGTAGTCCCCCTCGAGGGCTCTACAATGAGCAGTTCTTC. It codes for CASSPPRGLYNEQFF.

This chain links TRBV7-2 with TRBJ2-1; tentative D call: TRBD1 (6 bases). V was cut by 5 bases and J by 8 bases, with 22 bases left in between. Germline V lookup: CDR1 SGHTA, CDR2 FQGNSA. This CDR3 has 16 residues. The DNA of the CDR3 is TGTGCCAGCAGCCCGAGACAGGCCTTCTATGACTATGAGCAGTTCTTC. It specifies CASSPRQAFYDYEQFF. Together with reference TRBV7-2 and TRBJ2-1, the CDR3 gives the full variable domain: GAGVSQSPSNKVTEKGKDVELRCDPISGHTALYWYRQSLGQGLEFLIYFQGNSAPDKSGLPSDRFSAERTGGSVSTLTIQRTQQEDSAVYLCASSPRQAFYDYEQFFGPGTRLTVL.

The V call is TRBV7-2, the J call TRBJ2-2, with D perhaps matching TRBD1 (5 bases). The germline V gene has CDR1 SGHTA and CDR2 FQGNSA. The CDR3 is 14 residues long. Trimming took off 2 bases at V and 6 bases at J, with 10 bases between the two ends. The CDR3 region is CASSLWGSSGELFF. In DNA form, the CDR3 reads TGTGCCAGCAGCTTATGGGGCAGTTCCGGGGAGCTGTTTTTT.

This clone was seen a handful of times. V is TRBV6-6 and J is TRBJ1-2; D may be TRBD1 (5 bases). Deletions cut 4 bases from V and 3 bases from J, with 12 bases between. Germline values: CDR1 MNHNY, CDR2 SVGAGI (reference sequence). The CDR3 loop spans 14 amino acids. The CDR3 region has the DNA TGTGCCAGCAGTTCAGTGGGGCCGGACTATGGCTACACCTTC. Amino acid sequence: CASSSVGPDYGYTF.

The chain employs TRBV28 and TRBJ1-2; TRBD1 agrees at 9 bases. This CDR3 spans 13 amino acids. Trimming cost V 6 bases and J 7 bases; bases outside gene matches: 6. Germline lookup yields CDR1 MDHEN and CDR2 SYDVKM. CDR3 coding DNA: TGTGCCAGCAGAGGGGACAGGGCTACTGGCTACACCTTC. It translates to CASRGDRATGYTF.

The V gene is TRBV7-3, the J gene TRBJ2-5, with 11 bases that match TRBD2. Per germline, CDR1 SGHTA and CDR2 FQGTGA. This CDR3 comprises 17 residues. With V trimmed by 2 bases and J by 2 bases, 7 bases remained unmatched. This CDR3 reads CASSLAPTSGGQETQYF. CDR3 sequence (DNA): TGTGCCAGCAGCTTAGCTCCAACTAGCGGGGGTCAAGAGACCCAGTACTTC.

This chain connects TRBV28 to TRBJ2-1; TRBD1 aligns across 9 bases. V dropped 4 bases and J dropped 4; count of bases not matched to a gene: 8. The CDR3 contains 16 residues. From germline, CDR1 is MDHEN and CDR2 SYDVKM. The chain's CDR3 is CASSSYRDRVYNEQFF. As DNA, the CDR3 is TGTGCCAGCAGTTCTTACCGGGACAGGGTATACAATGAGCAGTTCTTC.

This clone occurred a few times. The chain employs TRBV12-3 or TRBV12-4 and TRBJ1-1, with a tentative D call TRBD1 (5 bases). The CDR3 runs 13 residues. V gave up 4 bases and J gave up 0 bases, with 6 bases separating them. CDR3 in DNA: TGTGCCAGCAGTTCAGGGCTGAACACTGAAGCTTTCTTT. Encoded protein: CASSSGLNTEAFF.

The chain has TRBV30 and TRBJ2-7; 10 positions match TRBD1. The CDR3 is made up of 13 amino acids. Trimming took 8 bases from V and 5 from J; bases not matched to a gene: 9. Germline V gives CDR1 GTSNPN, CDR2 SVGIG (reference sequence). This chain's CDR3 is CARRDRGKNEQYF. The DNA for the CDR3 is TGTGCCCGCCGGGACAGGGGAAAGAACGAGCAGTACTTC.

The chain has TRBV11-2 and TRBJ1-5; D gene uncertain. Trimming cost V 1 base and J 4 bases, with 14 bases left between them. The CDR3 extends over 16 amino acids. CDR1 is SGHAT and CDR2 is FQNNGV in the germline V gene. The CDR3 here is CASSLGFRGSNQPQHF. The CDR3 DNA sequence: TGTGCCAGCAGCTTAGGGTTTCGGGGATCGAATCAGCCCCAGCATTTT.

This clone was observed a single time. V is TRBV25-1 and J is TRBJ1-1; D is ambiguous. The CDR3 runs 16 residues. V dropped 1 base and J dropped 2 bases, with 14 bases sitting between them. The germline V gene encodes CDR1 MGHDK and CDR2 SYGVNS. The CDR3 nucleotides are TGTGCCAGCAGTGAATCCCACGGTAGAGGCAACACTGAAGCTTTCTTT. Translation: CASSESHGRGNTEAFF.

The chain has TRBV3-1 (or the pseudogene TRBV3-2) and TRBJ1-4; D might be TRBD1 (5 bases). The CDR3 covers 16 residues. The V and J ends lost 0 bases and 3 bases respectively, with 11 bases between them. Germline CDR1 reads LGHDT; CDR2 reads YNNKEL (reference sequence). The chain's CDR3 is CASSQERGRANEKLFF. In DNA form, the CDR3 reads TGTGCCAGCAGCCAAGAAAGGGGTAGGGCTAATGAAAAACTGTTTTTT.

This chain links TRBV28 with TRBJ2-2; 9 bases agree with TRBD2. The germline V gene encodes CDR1 MDHEN and CDR2 SYDVKM. With 6 bases clipped from V and 3 bases from J, the junction kept 2 bases outside the gene matches. The CDR3 totals 14 residues. CDR3 sequence: CASRAGGDTGELFF. The CDR3 DNA follows: TGTGCCAGCAGAGCGGGGGGAGACACCGGGGAGCTGTTTTTT. The full variable domain, rest sourced from reference TRBV28 and TRBJ2-2, is DVKVTQSSRYLVKRTGEKVFLECVQDMDHENMFWYRQDPGLGLRLIYFSYDVKMKEKGDIPEGYSVSREKKERFSLILESASTNQTSMYLCASRAGGDTGELFFGEGSRLTVL.